Reported below is one TCR beta chain. Its antigen is still unknown. This CDR3 has 13 residues. The ends were cut back, 6 bases at V and 6 bases at J, with 14 bases in the middle. In germline, CDR1 is WSHSY, CDR2 SAAADI. Clones were read by immunoSEQ multiplex PCR, and TCRdb kept only the in-frame ones, dropping some. The sample lists about 47,000 clones, roughly 96% seen once, with approximately 0.21% in the top ten. The sample belongs to a study of graft-versus-host responses after intestinal transplantation. Background on the study: Those transplanted obtained multivisceral, liver-intestinal, or isolated intestinal grafts. Every recipient underwent anti-thymocyte globulin induction, then tacrolimus and steroids for roughly 3 years. Study-wide points: Present in recipient marrow, GvH clones included some that appeared first in ileum or blood. Patients who carried graft-donor T cell macrochimerism also had high graft-versus-host to host-versus-graft clonal ratios in their allografts.

The material sequenced was unstimulated CD8+ T cells sorted from spleen or lymph node cells, taken before transplant. The rearrangement joins TRBV10-2 to TRBJ1-1; tentatively, D is TRBD1 (6 bases). The receptor's source is a human donor who was the organ donor for an intestinal transplant. The CDR3 nucleotides are TGCGCCAGCAGGTCAGGACAGAGGCCTGAAGCTTTCTTT. It translates to CASRSGQRPEAFF.